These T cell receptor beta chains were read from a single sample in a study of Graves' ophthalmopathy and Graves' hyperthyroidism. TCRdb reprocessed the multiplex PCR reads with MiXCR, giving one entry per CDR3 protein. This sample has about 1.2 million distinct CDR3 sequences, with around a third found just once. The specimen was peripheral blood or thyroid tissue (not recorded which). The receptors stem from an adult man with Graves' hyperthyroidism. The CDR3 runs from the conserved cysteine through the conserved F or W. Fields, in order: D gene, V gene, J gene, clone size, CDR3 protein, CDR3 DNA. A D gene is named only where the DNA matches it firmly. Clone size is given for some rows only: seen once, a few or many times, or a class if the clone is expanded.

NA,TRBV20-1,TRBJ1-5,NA,CSARLGDSNQPQHF,TGCAGTGCTAGACTGGGGGACAGCAATCAGCCCCAGCATTTT
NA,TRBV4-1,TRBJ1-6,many,CASSQELGREFTLHF,TGCGCCAGCAGCCAAGAATTGGGACGAGAATTCACCCTCCACTTT
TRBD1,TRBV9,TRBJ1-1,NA,CASSAGVDRASEAFF,TGTGCCAGCAGCGCAGGGGTGGACAGGGCGTCTGAAGCTTTCTTT
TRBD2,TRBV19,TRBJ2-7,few,CASSIEGTSFYEQYF,TGTGCCAGTAGTATAGAAGGGACTAGTTTCTACGAGCAGTACTTC
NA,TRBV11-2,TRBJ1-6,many,CASSLVDKLNSPLHF,TGTGCCAGCAGCTTAGTGGACAAACTTAATTCACCCCTCCACTTT
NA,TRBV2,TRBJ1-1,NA,CASSEIGKSEAFF,TGTGCCAGCAGTGAAATTGGGAAGTCTGAAGCTTTCTTT
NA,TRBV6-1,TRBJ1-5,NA,CASTGNSRGGNQPQHF,TGTGCCAGCACAGGGAACTCCCGGGGTGGCAATCAGCCCCAGCATTTT
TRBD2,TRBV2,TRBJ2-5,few,CASRTSGNQETQYF,TGTGCCAGCAGGACTAGCGGAAACCAAGAGACCCAGTACTTC
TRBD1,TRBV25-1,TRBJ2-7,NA,CASSFPRGHIYEQYF,TGTGCCAGCAGTTTCCCCAGGGGGCATATCTACGAGCAGTACTTC
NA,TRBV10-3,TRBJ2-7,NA,CAISVRGGAYEQYF,TGTGCCATCAGCGTTAGAGGAGGTGCCTACGAGCAGTACTTC
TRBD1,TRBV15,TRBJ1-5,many,CATSRQGGQPQHF,TGTGCCACCAGCAGACAGGGGGGTCAGCCCCAGCATTTT
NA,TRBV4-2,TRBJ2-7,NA,CASSPGRDSYEQYF,TGTGCCAGCAGCCCCGGACGAGACTCCTACGAGCAGTACTTC
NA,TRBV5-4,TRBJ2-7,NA,CASRRWGASYEQYF,TGTGCCAGCCGTCGGTGGGGAGCCTCTTACGAGCAGTACTTC
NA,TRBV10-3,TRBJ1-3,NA,CAISRADPTAIYF,TGTGCCATCAGTCGGGCGGACCCAACCGCCATATATTTT
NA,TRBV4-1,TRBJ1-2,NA,CASSQEGVGGYTF,TGCGCCAGCAGCCAAGAAGGTGTTGGGGGCTACACCTTC
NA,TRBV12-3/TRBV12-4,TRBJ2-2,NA,CATGQRATGELFF,TGTGCCACCGGACAGAGGGCCACCGGGGAGCTGTTTTTT
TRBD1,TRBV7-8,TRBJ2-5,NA,CASRSGTGRRETQYF,TGTGCCAGCAGGTCTGGGACAGGGCGGCGGGAGACCCAGTACTTC
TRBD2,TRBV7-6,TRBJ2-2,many,CASSHYFVGLAGGPGTGELFF,TGTGCCAGCAGCCACTACTTCGTGGGACTAGCGGGAGGGCCTGGCACCGGGGAGCTGTTTTTT
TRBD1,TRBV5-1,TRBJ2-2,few,CASSGQGVGELFF,TGCGCCAGCAGCGGGCAGGGGGTCGGGGAGCTGTTTTTT
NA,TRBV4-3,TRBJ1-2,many,CASSQDRAGSYGYTF,TGCGCCAGCAGCCAAGATCGTGCAGGGAGCTATGGCTACACCTTC
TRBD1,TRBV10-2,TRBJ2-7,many,CASAAGTGPYEQYF,TGCGCCAGCGCTGCCGGGACAGGGCCCTACGAGCAGTACTTC
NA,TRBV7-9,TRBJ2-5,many,CASSLVGGHQETQYF,TGTGCCAGCAGCTTAGTTGGGGGGCATCAAGAGACCCAGTACTTC
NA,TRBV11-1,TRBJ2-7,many,CASSLESRSYEQYF,TGTGCCAGCAGCTTAGAGTCCCGATCCTACGAGCAGTACTTC